The 10 T cell receptor beta chains in this list originate from one sample, sequenced in a study of blood T cells in healthy people across ages. The second PCR ran roughly 6 to 11 cycles with a sample-barcoded 5' primer and J-beta primers. Each CDR3 protein gets one entry after TCRdb re-called the 5' RACE reads with MiXCR. This repertoire shows 800,000 to 950,000 distinct CDR3 sequences, roughly 50% found once; its top ten account for over 10%. Sequenced: blood. The receptor source for this set is a man aged 25 to 45 in good health.

This clonotype was detected only a few times. This chain joins TRBV11-2 and TRBJ1-1, with D hard to call. The germline CDR1 and CDR2 sequences are SGHAT and FQNNGV. The CDR3 contains 12 residues. V was shortened by 1 base and J by 8 bases, with 8 bases between the two germline ends. CDR3 sequence reads: CASSLAGREAFF. The DNA for the CDR3 is TGTGCCAGCAGCTTAGCCGGCAGGGAAGCTTTCTTT.

V is TRBV6-2 or TRBV6-3 and J is TRBJ2-5, with D maybe TRBD2 (5 bases). The last part of the DNA fits TRBJ2-7 better; the J call may be wrong. CDR1 and CDR2 (germline): MNHEY, SVGEGT. This CDR3 spans 11 amino acids. The CDR3 DNA follows: TGTGCCAGCAGTTACCGGGGCGAGCAGTACTTC. Protein: CASSYRGEQYF.

The chain joins TRBV20-1 to TRBJ1-2; D is unresolved. The CDR3 has 12 residues. The V and J ends lost 6 bases and 3 bases respectively, with 11 bases between them. Germline assignment: CDR1 DFQATT and CDR2 SNEGSKA (reference sequence). The CDR3 DNA reads as TGCAGTGCCAAGGGCCCATACTATGGCTACACCTTC. It specifies CSAKGPYYGYTF.

This clonotype was found a few times. The chain carries TRBV10-2 and TRBJ2-7, with D uncertain. The CDR3 loop spans 12 amino acids. Germline V gives CDR1 WSHSY, CDR2 SAAADI. V was trimmed by 5 bases and J by 3 bases, leaving 8 bases between them. This CDR3 reads CASSNTSYEQYF. CDR3 sequence (DNA): TGCGCCAGCAGTAATACGAGCTACGAGCAGTACTTC.

This clonotype has more than one count but fewer than ten. A much larger clone lies a single base off, so this may be a read error. This sequence joins TRBV12-3 or TRBV12-4 and TRBJ2-3; a weak D match, TRBD1 (6 bases). The V and J ends lost 3 bases and 4 bases respectively, with 11 bases between them. The CDR3 length is 14 residues. Here the CDR3 reads CASSLGAWADTQYF. CDR3 sequence (DNA): TGTGCCAGCAGTTTGGGGGCATGGGCAGATACGCAGTATTTT.

This clonotype was found a few times. In nucleotides, the CDR3 is TGTGCCAGCAGTAACGGGCGGTCCTACGAGCAGTACTTC. Amino acids: CASSNGRSYEQYF. V and J are TRBV6-5 and TRBJ2-7; D call uncertain. Looked up from germline, CDR1 is MNHEY and CDR2 is SVGAGI. The CDR3 is made up of 13 amino acids. V was trimmed by 5 bases and J by 1 base, leaving 9 bases between them.

This clonotype was picked up one time. The CDR3 reads CASSFSRTVYNSPLHF. The CDR3, as DNA: TGTGCCAGCAGCTTTTCTCGGACAGTGTATAATTCACCCCTCCACTTT. V gene TRBV7-2 combines with J gene TRBJ1-6; D possibly corresponds to TRBD1 (6 bases). The CDR3 sequence is 16 residues long. With 3 bases removed from V and 4 bases from J, the gap between germline ends came to 13 bases. Germline V gives CDR1 SGHTA, CDR2 FQGNSA.

There are a few counts of this clonotype. The chain employs TRBV7-8 and TRBJ1-1; D gene ambiguous. Germline loops: CDR1 SGHVS, CDR2 FQNEAQ. Trimming left V 0 bases short and J 4 bases short, with 12 bases between. The CDR3 is made up of 15 amino acids. CDR3 protein: CASSLAIRGSTEAFF. For the CDR3, the DNA is TGTGCCAGCAGCTTAGCGATCAGAGGGAGCACTGAAGCTTTCTTT.

The chain recombines TRBV6-5 with TRBJ2-3, with D possibly being TRBD1 or TRBD2 (7 bases each). This CDR3 contains 16 residues. Trimming removed 2 bases at V and 2 bases at J, with 14 bases between. Germline CDR1 reads MNHEY; CDR2 reads SVGAGI. CDR3 amino acids: CASSYVGGGHTDTQYF. DNA for the CDR3: TGTGCCAGCAGTTACGTGGGAGGGGGCCACACAGATACGCAGTATTTT.

This clonotype came up a few times. This chain uses TRBV4-2 with TRBJ2-3; 11 bases line up with TRBD2. Germline trimming cut 2 bases from V and 6 bases from J; bases unmatched to any gene: 10. CDR1 and CDR2 from the germline V gene are LGHNA and YNFKEQ. There are 17 residues in the CDR3. DNA for the CDR3: TGTGCCAGCAGCCAACCAATTAGCGGGGGGGCCGAGGATACGCAGTATTTT. Translated, it gives CASSQPISGGAEDTQYF.